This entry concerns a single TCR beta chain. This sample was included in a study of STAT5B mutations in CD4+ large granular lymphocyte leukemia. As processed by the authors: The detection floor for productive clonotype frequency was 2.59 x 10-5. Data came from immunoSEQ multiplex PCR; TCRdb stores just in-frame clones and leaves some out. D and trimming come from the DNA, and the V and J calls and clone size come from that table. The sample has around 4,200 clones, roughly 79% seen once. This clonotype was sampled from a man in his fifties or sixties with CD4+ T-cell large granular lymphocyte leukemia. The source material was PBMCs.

The CDR3 spells CASSPGGNTGELFF. CDR3 coding DNA: TGTGCCAGCAGCCCCGGAGGGAACACCGGGGAGCTGTTTTTT. The V gene is TRBV7-9, the J gene TRBJ2-2; possibly TRBD2 for D (5 bases). Germline CDR1 is SEHNR and CDR2 is FQNEAQ (reference sequence). CDR3 length: 14 amino acids. The V end was cut by 5 bases, the J end by 1 base, with 8 bases between.